These 5 T cell receptor beta chains originate from one sample sequenced in a study of beta chain features in type 1 diabetes. Reverse transcription of all isolated RNA meant that expressed TCRB transcripts were sequenced. Using immunoSEQ multiplex PCR, the repertoire was profiled, and TCRdb retains in-frame clones only, with some absent. This sample has under 550,000 clones; approximately 10% occur once, and the top ten carry less than 0.06%. Sequencing was performed on naive CD4+ T cells from blood. These receptors were collected from a woman aged 18-29 years in good health.

Only a few counts were recorded for this clone. The chain is built from TRBV6-5 and TRBJ2-2; D gene unclear. CDR1 is MNHEY, CDR2 SVGAGI, per germline. The CDR3 totals 13 residues. V lost 4 bases and J 6 bases, leaving 9 bases between the germline ends. The CDR3 DNA is TGTGCCAGCAGTTTTGACTTCTCCGGGGAGCTGTTTTTT. Its protein product is CASSFDFSGELFF.

This clone was recorded a few times. This chain joins TRBV7-9 and TRBJ2-2; D not certain. Germline V gene sequence: CDR1 SEHNR, CDR2 FQNEAQ (reference sequence). V was trimmed by 1 base and J by 1 base, leaving 10 bases between them. The CDR3 consists of 16 residues. The DNA of the CDR3 is TGTGCCAGCAGCTTAGGGCCAGGCGGGAACACCGGGGAGCTGTTTTTT. Its translation: CASSLGPGGNTGELFF. The whole variable domain, remainder taken from reference TRBV7-9 and TRBJ2-2, is DTGVSQNPRHKITKRGQNVTFRCDPISEHNRLYWYRQTLGQGPEFLTYFQNEAQLEKSRLLSDRFSAERPKGSFSTLEIQRTEQGDSAMYLCASSLGPGGNTGELFFGEGSRLTVL.

This chain connects TRBV29-1 to TRBJ2-3; D remains ambiguous. This CDR3 has 14 amino acids. In germline, CDR1 is SQVTM, CDR2 ANQGSEA. V lost 7 bases to trimming and J lost 2 bases, with 16 bases between them. The CDR3 here is CSGGGTDSTDTQYF. The CDR3 region has the DNA TGCAGCGGCGGCGGAACCGACTCCACAGATACGCAGTATTTT.

The chain has TRBV2 and TRBJ1-5, with no clear D. Germline loops: CDR1 SNHLY, CDR2 FYNNEI. Deletions cut 6 bases from V and 4 bases from J, with 7 bases between. The CDR3 loop spans 12 amino acids. The CDR3 coding sequence is TGTGCCAGCAGAACAGCGAATCAGCCCCAGCATTTT. Its protein is CASRTANQPQHF.

This clone was seen only a few times. The rearrangement links TRBV7-2 to TRBJ1-4; D call uncertain. Germline CDR1 is SGHTA and CDR2 is FQGNSA. This CDR3 region has 14 residues. V lost 4 bases and J lost 8, with 14 bases in between. The CDR3 DNA follows: TGTGCCAGCAGCTCTCCACGGGTTAGGGAAAAACTGTTTTTT. It codes for CASSSPRVREKLFF.